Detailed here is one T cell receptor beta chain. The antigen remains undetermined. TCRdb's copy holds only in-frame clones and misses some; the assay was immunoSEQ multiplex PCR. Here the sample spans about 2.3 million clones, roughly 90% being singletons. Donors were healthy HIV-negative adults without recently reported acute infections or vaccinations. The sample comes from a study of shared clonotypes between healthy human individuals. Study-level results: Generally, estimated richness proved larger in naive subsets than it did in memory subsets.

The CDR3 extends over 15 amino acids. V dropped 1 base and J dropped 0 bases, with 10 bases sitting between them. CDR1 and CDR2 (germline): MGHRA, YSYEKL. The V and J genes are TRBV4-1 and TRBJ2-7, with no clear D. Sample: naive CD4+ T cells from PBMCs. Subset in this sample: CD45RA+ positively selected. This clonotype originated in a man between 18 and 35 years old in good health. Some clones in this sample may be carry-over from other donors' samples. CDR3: CASSQVGRSSYEQYF. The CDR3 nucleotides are TGCGCCAGCAGCCAAGTAGGGCGGAGCTCCTACGAGCAGTACTTC.